This T cell receptor beta chain was sequenced for a study of T-cell memory formation after mild COVID-19. The CDR3 covers 13 residues. Deletions cut 2 bases from V and 6 bases from J, with 9 bases between. In germline, CDR1 is MNHNY, CDR2 SVGAGI (reference sequence). Using its own MiXCR run on the 5' RACE reads, TCRdb lists one record per CDR3 protein. This table holds approximately 60,000 distinct CDR3 sequences, over 7.5% found once. J is TRBJ2-3 and V is TRBV6-6; D possibly corresponds to TRBD2 (5 bases). The sequenced material came from PBMCs or a T cell subset sorted from them (not recorded which). This TCR came from a man aged 18 to 30 who had mild COVID-19 (a few samples of this study predate the infection). Cell type and time point are not known. The CDR3 DNA reads TGTGCCAGCAGTTACACCGGGATGGATACGCAGTATTTT. Protein product: CASSYTGMDTQYF.